The clone carrying this TCR beta chain was seen at least ten times. The data were produced by immunoSEQ multiplex PCR, yet TCRdb's version contains in-frame clones alone and is incomplete. Here the sample spans some 240,000 clones, 81% being singletons. This CDR3 has 17 amino acids. Per the germline V gene, CDR1 is SGHRS and CDR2 is YFSETQ. Trimming pared 0 bases from V and 1 base from J, leaving 16 bases between. The source of the sample is a study of blood T cell repertoires in COVID-19. The receptor's source is a woman older than 75 with COVID-19, enrolled during active disease. This sequence joins TRBV5-1 and TRBJ1-1; D unresolved. The sample was peripheral blood. This CDR3 is CASSLERGSFRNTEAFF. CDR3 sequence (DNA): TGCGCCAGCAGCTTGGAAAGAGGAAGTTTCCGGAACACTGAAGCTTTCTTT.